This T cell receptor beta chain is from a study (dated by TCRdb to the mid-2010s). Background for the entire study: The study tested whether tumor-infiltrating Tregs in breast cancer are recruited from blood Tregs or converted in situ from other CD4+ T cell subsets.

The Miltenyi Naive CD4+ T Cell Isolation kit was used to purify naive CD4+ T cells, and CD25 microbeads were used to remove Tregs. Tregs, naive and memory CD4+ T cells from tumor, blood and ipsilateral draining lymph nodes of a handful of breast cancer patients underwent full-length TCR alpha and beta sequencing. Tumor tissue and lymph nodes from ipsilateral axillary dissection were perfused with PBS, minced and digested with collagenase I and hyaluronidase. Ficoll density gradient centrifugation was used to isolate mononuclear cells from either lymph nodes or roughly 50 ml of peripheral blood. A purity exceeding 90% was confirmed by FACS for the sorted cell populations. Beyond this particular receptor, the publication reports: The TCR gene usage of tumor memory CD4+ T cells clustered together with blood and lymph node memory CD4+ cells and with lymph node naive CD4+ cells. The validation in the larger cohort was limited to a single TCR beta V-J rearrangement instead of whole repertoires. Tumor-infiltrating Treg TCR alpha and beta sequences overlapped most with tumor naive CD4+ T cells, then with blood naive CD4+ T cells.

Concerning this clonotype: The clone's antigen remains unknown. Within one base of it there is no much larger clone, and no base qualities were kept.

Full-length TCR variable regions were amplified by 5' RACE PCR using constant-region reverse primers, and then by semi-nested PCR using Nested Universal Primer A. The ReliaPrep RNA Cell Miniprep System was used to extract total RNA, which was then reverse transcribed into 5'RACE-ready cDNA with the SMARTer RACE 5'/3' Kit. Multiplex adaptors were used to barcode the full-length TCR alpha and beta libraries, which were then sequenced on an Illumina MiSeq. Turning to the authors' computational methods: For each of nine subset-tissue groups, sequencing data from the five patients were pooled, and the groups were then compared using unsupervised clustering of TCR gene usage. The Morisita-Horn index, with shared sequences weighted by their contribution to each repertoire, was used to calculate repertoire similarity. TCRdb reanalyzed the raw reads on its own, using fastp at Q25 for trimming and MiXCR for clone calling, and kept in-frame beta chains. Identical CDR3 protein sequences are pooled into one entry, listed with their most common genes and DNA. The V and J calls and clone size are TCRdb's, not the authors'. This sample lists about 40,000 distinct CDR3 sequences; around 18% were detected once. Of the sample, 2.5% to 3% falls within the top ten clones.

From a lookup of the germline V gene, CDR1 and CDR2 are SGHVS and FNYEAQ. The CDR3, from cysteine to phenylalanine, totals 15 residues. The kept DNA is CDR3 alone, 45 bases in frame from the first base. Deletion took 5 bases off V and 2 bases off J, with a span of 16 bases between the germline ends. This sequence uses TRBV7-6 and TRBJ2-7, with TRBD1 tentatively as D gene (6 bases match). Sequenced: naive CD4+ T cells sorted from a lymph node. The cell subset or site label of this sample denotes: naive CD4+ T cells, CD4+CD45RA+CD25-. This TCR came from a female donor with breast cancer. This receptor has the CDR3 CASSPDRNPTYEQYF. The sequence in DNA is TGTGCCAGCAGCCCCGACAGGAACCCAACCTACGAGCAGTACTTC.